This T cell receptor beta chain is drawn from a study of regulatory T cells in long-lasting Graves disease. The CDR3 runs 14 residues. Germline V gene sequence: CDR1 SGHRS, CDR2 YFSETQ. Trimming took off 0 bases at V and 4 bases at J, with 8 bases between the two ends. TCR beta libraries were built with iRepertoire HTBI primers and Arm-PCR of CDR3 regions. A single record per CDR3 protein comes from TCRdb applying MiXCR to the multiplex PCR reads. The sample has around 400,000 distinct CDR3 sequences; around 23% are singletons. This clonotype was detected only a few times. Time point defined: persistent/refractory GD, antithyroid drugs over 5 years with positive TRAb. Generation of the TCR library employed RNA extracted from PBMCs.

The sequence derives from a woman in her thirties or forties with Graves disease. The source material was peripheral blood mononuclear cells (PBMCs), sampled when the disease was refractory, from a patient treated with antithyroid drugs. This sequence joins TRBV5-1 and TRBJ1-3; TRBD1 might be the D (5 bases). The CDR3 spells CASSLAGVGNTIYF. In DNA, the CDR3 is TGCGCCAGCAGCTTGGCGGGGGTAGGAAACACCATATATTTT.